A single sample gave rise to the 6 T cell receptor beta chains below, sequenced in a study of shared clonotypes between healthy human individuals. The assay was immunoSEQ multiplex PCR, and TCRdb's table has in-frame clones only and misses some. The top ten clones hold 0.25% to 0.35% of a sample with about 380,000 clones, approximately 96% of them seen once. The specimen sequenced was memory CD8+ T cells sorted from blood. Subset: CD45RO+ cells pooled with CCR7-negative TemRA cells. The receptors were sampled from a man aged 30-40 years in good health.

J is TRBJ2-3 and V is TRBV5-1, with no clear D. Germline CDR1 and CDR2: SGHRS and YFSETQ. Trimming took off 3 bases at V and 1 base at J, with 3 bases between the two ends. There are 12 residues in the CDR3. The CDR3 reads CASSSRTDTQYF. In nucleotides, the CDR3 is TGCGCCAGCAGCTCACGCACAGATACGCAGTATTTT.

The gene calls are TRBV10-1 and TRBJ2-6, with D uncertain. The V gene lost 2 bases and the J gene lost 0 bases, with 2 bases spanning the gap. The CDR3 contains 14 residues. The germline V gene has CDR1 WNHNN and CDR2 SYGVQD (reference sequence). CDR3 DNA: TGCGCCAGCAGTGAGAGCTCTGGGGCCAACGTCCTGACTTTC. It translates to CASSESSGANVLTF.

The chain has TRBV5-6 and TRBJ1-2, with D uncertain. Germline CDR1 reads SGHDT; CDR2 reads YYEEEE. This CDR3 comprises 15 residues. Trimming took off 3 bases at V and 1 base at J, with 13 bases between the two ends. The CDR3 DNA sequence: TGTGCCAGCAGCTCACTCGGACGGATTAACTATGGCTACACCTTC. Translation: CASSSLGRINYGYTF.

V is TRBV30 and J is TRBJ1-5; possible D gene TRBD1, 6 bases. The CDR3 length is 13 residues. The V gene's germline CDR1 is GTSNPN and CDR2 SVGIG (reference sequence). Trimming removed 4 bases at V and 6 bases at J, with 13 bases between. CDR3 nucleotide sequence: TGTGCCTGGAAGACAGGAGATGGTCAGCCCCAGCATTTT. This gives the protein CAWKTGDGQPQHF.

The rearrangement joins TRBV6-5 to TRBJ2-2; unclear D gene. Germline assignment: CDR1 MNHEY and CDR2 SVGAGI. CDR3 length: 13 residues. V was pared by 0 bases and J by 5 bases, with 4 bases between. Here the CDR3 reads CASSYSPTGELFF. The CDR3 DNA sequence: TGTGCCAGCAGTTACTCGCCAACCGGGGAGCTGTTTTTT.

The chain recombines TRBV30 with TRBJ2-3, with 8 bases lining up with TRBD2. The V gene's germline CDR1 is GTSNPN and CDR2 SVGIG (reference sequence). With 4 bases clipped from V and 2 bases from J, the junction kept 5 bases outside the gene matches. The CDR3 is made up of 14 amino acids. CDR3 sequence reads: CAWTSGFLTDTQYF. CDR3 bases: TGTGCCTGGACTAGCGGGTTCCTCACAGATACGCAGTATTTT.